This T cell receptor (beta chain) was retrieved from a study of cytomegalovirus exposure and HLA in healthy donors. Method: immunoSEQ multiplex PCR; TCRdb's copy keeps in-frame clones and lacks some. The repertoire holds 120,000 or so clones, with more than 70% as singletons. In germline, CDR1 is SGHTA, CDR2 FQGNSA. J gave up 8 bases and V 6 bases, and 2 bases lay outside the gene matches. This CDR3 is 12 amino acids long. A word on this clone: Its antigen is currently unknown.

Notes on the study in general: Cytomegalovirus status was reportedly diagnosed by the classifier with high sensitivity and specificity.

The sequencing sample was made of PBMCs. This receptor was taken from a man in his late teens or twenties in good health and CMV-seronegative. This sequence joins TRBV7-2 and TRBJ2-1; 9 positions agree with TRBD1. This CDR3 is CASSWTGDEQFF. The CDR3 bases are TGTGCCAGCAGTTGGACAGGGGATGAGCAGTTCTTC.